The 13 T cell receptor beta chains below come from one sample, sequenced in a study of T-cell reconstitution after alpha-beta-depleted transplantation in children. Preparation of the TCRbeta library involved a method that used unique molecular identifiers. MiXCR, applied by TCRdb to the PCR reads, yields one record per CDR3 protein. Of around 500,000 distinct CDR3 sequences in the sample, more than 20% were seen once. Sequencing used PBMCs, mostly from graft donor cells, obtained 360 days after TCRalphabeta/CD19-depleted stem cell transplant. Every receptor here comes from a boy under two years old who had a stem cell transplant for acute myeloid leukemia, so the T cells may come from the graft donor.

Comments on this clonotype: Germline is not matched at one junction end, which may reflect a read error. V gene TRBV7-3 combines with J gene TRBJ1-1; 9 bases align to TRBD1. The V gene's germline CDR1 is SGHTA and CDR2 FQGTGA. CDR3 size: 13 residues. The CDR3 DNA follows: TGTGCCAGCAGCTGGGGACAGGGAGCTGAGGCTTTCTTT. This sequence encodes CASSWGQGAEAFF.

This clonotype occurred many times. In DNA, the CDR3 is TGTGCCAGCAGCTCATTTAGACAGACGACAGATACGCAGTATTTT. Its protein product is CASSSFRQTTDTQYF. The V gene is TRBV7-6, the J gene TRBJ2-3; weak D call: TRBD1 (5 bases). The CDR3 consists of 15 residues. The V end lost 4 bases, the J end lost 3 bases, and 14 bases lay between the germline ends. Germline values: CDR1 SGHVS, CDR2 FNYEAQ.

This clonotype occurred many times. The chain joins TRBV12-3 or TRBV12-4 to TRBJ1-2; D not resolved. V shed 4 bases and J shed 4 bases, with 19 bases lying between them. This CDR3 is built from 16 residues. The chain's CDR3 is CASSSRGRAQLYGYTF. DNA for the CDR3: TGTGCCAGCAGTTCAAGAGGTCGTGCACAACTCTATGGCTACACCTTC.

The chain combines TRBV5-1 with TRBJ2-7; perhaps TRBD1 as D (5 bases). Germline V gene data show CDR1 as SGHRS and CDR2 as YFSETQ. This CDR3 is 12 amino acids long. V lost 0 bases and J 9 bases, leaving 10 bases between the germline ends. Here the CDR3 reads CASSLGQGPQYF. CDR3 in DNA: TGCGCCAGCAGCTTGGGGCAGGGTCCGCAGTACTTC.

The J gene is TRBJ2-5, the V gene TRBV19; 9 bases agree with TRBD1. In germline, CDR1 is LNHDA, CDR2 SQIVND (reference sequence). The CDR3 runs 15 residues. V was clipped by 5 bases and J by 7 bases; unmatched bases: 11. The CDR3, as DNA: TGTGCCAGTAGTGCCCCGGGACAGGGATCGGGGACCCAGTACTTC. Protein sequence: CASSAPGQGSGTQYF.

This clonotype was seen repeatedly, ten times or more. The chain combines TRBV29-1 with TRBJ2-7; 7 bases agree with TRBD1. This CDR3 contains 12 residues. Germline CDR1 reads SQVTM; CDR2 reads ANQGSEA. The ends lost 6 bases at V and 3 bases at J; junction bases unmatched: 5. The CDR3 nucleotides are TGCAGCGTCGGGACAGCTAGCTACGAGCAGTACTTC. It is translated as CSVGTASYEQYF.

This clonotype was seen a handful of times. The chain recombines TRBV5-5 with TRBJ1-2, with TRBD1 matching over 8 bases. Germline CDR1 reads SGHKS; CDR2 reads YYEKEE (reference sequence). V shed 4 bases and J 3 bases; nucleotides not matched to a gene: 8. The CDR3 covers 15 residues. CDR3 region: CASSGMTGADYGYTF. Here the CDR3 DNA reads TGTGCCAGCAGCGGGATGACAGGGGCCGACTATGGCTACACCTTC.

This clonotype showed up just a few times. This sequence joins TRBV20-1 and TRBJ1-1, with 7 positions matching TRBD1. J gave up 3 bases and V 6 bases, and 7 bases lay outside the gene matches. The CDR3 loop spans 13 amino acids. Germline V gene data show CDR1 as DFQATT and CDR2 as SNEGSKA (reference sequence). CDR3 coding DNA: TGCAGTGCCTATGAGAGGGGGCACACTGAAGCTTTCTTT. This encodes CSAYERGHTEAFF.

This clonotype has at least ten counts. This rearrangement joins TRBV2 to TRBJ2-2; D tentatively fits TRBD1 or TRBD2 (5 bases each). The CDR3 contains 12 residues. Between the trimmed V and J ends, which lost 7 bases and 6 bases, there was a span of 9 bases. Germline CDR1 SNHLY, CDR2 FYNNEI. The CDR3 DNA is TGTGCCAGCAAGTGGGGGTCCGGGGAGCTGTTTTTT. Protein product: CASKWGSGELFF.

This clonotype has ten or more counts. The chain carries TRBV18 and TRBJ2-7; possibly TRBD1 for D (8 bases). Germline V lookup: CDR1 KGHSH, CDR2 LQKENI. Between the trimmed V and J ends, which lost 6 bases and 1 base, there was a span of 16 bases. This CDR3 has 15 residues. CDR3 sequence (DNA): TGTGCCAGCTCGGTAGACAGGGGAGGGTCCTACGAGCAGTACGTC. It specifies CASSVDRGGSYEQYV.

V gene TRBV6-1 combines with J gene TRBJ2-1, with D perhaps TRBD2 (5 bases). The V end lost 7 bases, the J end lost 0 bases, and 7 bases lay between the germline ends. Per germline, CDR1 MNHNS and CDR2 SASEGT. The CDR3 totals 13 residues. The chain's CDR3 is CASTSGSYNEQFF. Here the CDR3 DNA reads TGTGCCAGCACCAGCGGCTCCTACAATGAGCAGTTCTTC.

The chain combines TRBV20-1 with TRBJ1-3; D unclear. The CDR3 extends over 14 amino acids. Germline CDR1 is DFQATT and CDR2 is SNEGSKA (reference sequence). Trimming pared 3 bases from V and 4 bases from J, leaving 13 bases between. CDR3 region: CSASSLGSGNTIYF. CDR3 sequence (DNA): TGCAGTGCTAGTTCCCTAGGATCCGGAAACACCATATATTTT.

The chain links TRBV6-1 to TRBJ1-2; D remains unclear. V was pared by 4 bases and J by 5 bases, with 17 bases between. Germline CDR1 and CDR2: MNHNS and SASEGT. CDR3 length: 15 amino acids. The CDR3 DNA follows: TGTGCCAGCAGTGGTCCGGACGGATCCCTATATGGCTACACCTTC. Translating gives CASSGPDGSLYGYTF.